This passage covers 12 T cell receptor beta chains from one sample sequenced in a study of CD8+ T cells in alopecia areata. Treatment of the sample: oral pan-JAK inhibitor, 5-10 mg twice daily. After isolation, RNA underwent reverse transcription to generate cDNA as the sequencing template. The protocol was immunoSEQ multiplex PCR, while the TCRdb copy is restricted to in-frame clones and leaves out a portion. The sample has about 190,000 clones, 50% to 60% seen once. The input for sequencing was CD4+ T cells sorted from blood, taken at week 4, from a patient treated with tofacitinib. Receptors were obtained from a human donor with alopecia areata.

A few counts support this clone. DNA of the CDR3: TGCGCCAGCAGCACACGTCCCGGGACAGGGTCAGAGGCCAGCGAGCAGTACTTC. Translation gives CASSTRPGTGSEASEQYF. The genes are TRBV5-1 and TRBJ2-7; 9 bases are a match to TRBD1. Germline V gene sequence: CDR1 SGHRS, CDR2 YFSETQ. The length of the CDR3 is 18 residues. V trimming: 4 bases; J trimming: 6 bases; junction bases outside the gene matches: 20.

V usage is TRBV7-9 and J usage is TRBJ2-3; no firm D call. The length of the CDR3 is 12 residues. V shed 2 bases and J shed 6 bases, with 6 bases lying between them. Per germline, CDR1 SEHNR and CDR2 FQNEAQ (reference sequence). The CDR3 spells CASSLPPDTQYF. In nucleotides, the CDR3 is TGTGCCAGCAGCTTACCCCCCGATACGCAGTATTTT.

This clone was counted only a few times. V is TRBV29-1 and J is TRBJ2-1; D perhaps matches TRBD2 (5 bases). Germline V gives CDR1 SQVTM, CDR2 ANQGSEA. The CDR3 consists of 12 residues. With 3 bases removed from V and 7 bases from J, the gap between germline ends came to 10 bases. The CDR3 nucleotides are TGCAGCGTTGACCGGGGAAGGAATGAGCAGTTCTTC. This encodes CSVDRGRNEQFF.

The rearrangement uses TRBV6-5 and TRBJ1-2; 12 positions agree with TRBD1. The V gene end was trimmed by 10 bases and the J gene end by 7 bases; junction bases not matched to a gene: 10. Germline V gene sequence: CDR1 MNHEY, CDR2 SVGAGI. The CDR3 covers 14 residues. CDR3 in amino acids: CATQRDRGQGGYTF. CDR3 bases: TGTGCCACCCAACGGGACAGGGGGCAGGGTGGCTACACCTTC.

This chain connects TRBV7-2 to TRBJ1-4; possible D gene TRBD1, 5 bases. Germline CDR1 SGHTA, CDR2 FQGNSA. Between the trimmed V and J ends, which lost 2 bases and 5 bases, there was a span of 18 bases. This CDR3 comprises 17 residues. The CDR3 DNA follows: TGTGCCAGCAGCTTACAGCAGGGAGGCTTGGGGAATGAAAAACTGTTTTTT. Its protein is CASSLQQGGLGNEKLFF.

V gene TRBV29-1 combines with J gene TRBJ2-3; D assignment may be TRBD1 or TRBD2 (5 bases each). Trimming removed 2 bases from V and 2 bases from J, with 11 bases in between. The CDR3 extends over 14 amino acids. CDR1 and CDR2 (germline): SQVTM, ANQGSEA. The chain's CDR3 is CSVELGRATDTQYF. The DNA for the CDR3 is TGCAGCGTTGAATTGGGGCGGGCCACAGATACGCAGTATTTT.

This clone has just a few counts. The J gene is TRBJ2-7, the V gene TRBV29-1; D gene ambiguous. The germline gives CDR1 SQVTM, CDR2 ANQGSEA. V lost 4 bases and J 2 bases, leaving 9 bases between the germline ends. This CDR3 is built from 12 residues. The CDR3: CSVALTAYEQYF. DNA for the CDR3: TGCAGCGTTGCTTTAACAGCCTACGAGCAGTACTTC.

The sample holds a few counts of this clone. This chain links TRBV13 with TRBJ2-1; D is perhaps TRBD1 (6 bases). Germline V gene lookup returns CDR1 PRHDT and CDR2 FYEKMQ (reference sequence). The CDR3 covers 15 residues. V was pared by 4 bases and J by 0 bases, with 10 bases between. This chain's CDR3 is CASSWTASSYNEQFF. For the CDR3, the DNA is TGTGCCAGCAGCTGGACAGCGAGCTCCTACAATGAGCAGTTCTTC. The whole variable domain, filled in from reference TRBV13 and TRBJ2-1, reads AAGVIQSPRHLIKEKRETATLKCYPIPRHDTVYWYQQGPGQDPQFLISFYEKMQSDKGSIPDRFSAQQFSDYHSELNMSSLELGDSALYFCASSWTASSYNEQFFGPGTRLTVL.

V and J are TRBV30 and TRBJ1-1, with D unresolved. The V end lost 5 bases, the J end lost 0 bases, and 13 bases lay between the germline ends. CDR1 is GTSNPN, CDR2 SVGIG, per germline (reference sequence). The CDR3 has 14 residues. CDR3 residues: CAWGRRGMNTEAFF. DNA of the CDR3: TGTGCCTGGGGACGTCGGGGAATGAACACTGAAGCTTTCTTT.

This clone was seen at least ten times. The J gene is TRBJ1-5, the V gene TRBV2; TRBD1 matches at 7 bases. Trimming removed 6 bases from V and 6 bases from J; junction bases left unmatched: 11. From germline, CDR1 is SNHLY and CDR2 FYNNEI. This CDR3 comprises 15 residues. The CDR3 bases are TGTGCCAGCAGCGCCTACGACAGGGCAGTTCAGCCCCAGCATTTT. This codes for CASSAYDRAVQPQHF.

V is TRBV9 and J is TRBJ1-5, with no clear D. The V gene's germline CDR1 is SGDLS and CDR2 YYNGEE. The CDR3 loop spans 15 amino acids. V lost 2 bases, J lost 3 bases, and 12 bases lay in between. Written as DNA, the CDR3 is TGTGCCAGCAGCGTGGTCTGGCACCACAATCAGCCCCAGCATTTT. This translates into CASSVVWHHNQPQHF.

V gene TRBV2 combines with J gene TRBJ2-1; TRBD2 matches at 15 bases. Germline CDR1 and CDR2: SNHLY and FYNNEI. J gave up 7 bases and V 7 bases, and 8 bases lay outside the gene matches. This CDR3 spans 16 amino acids. The CDR3 region has the DNA TGTGCCAGCACCACCCGGACTAGCGGGAGGGTGAATGAGCAGTTCTTC. This translates into CASTTRTSGRVNEQFF.